Reported below is one TCR beta chain. Its antigen is undetermined. This record comes from a study of blood T cells in healthy people across ages. General study findings and limits: Older individuals had lower TCR beta diversity per million T cells (the decline was roughly linear).

Sample-barcoded 5' priming and a J-beta primer mix drove a second PCR of about 7 to 11 cycles. TCRdb re-called the 5' RACE reads through MiXCR, storing one row per CDR3 protein. This sample has fewer than 900,000 distinct CDR3 sequences; 35% to 45% occur once, and the top ten carry 20% to 25%. Germline V gene sequence: CDR1 SGDLS, CDR2 YYNGEE. This CDR3 contains 16 residues. V was pared by 0 bases and J by 5 bases, with 17 bases between. Material for sequencing was blood. The receptor was isolated from a woman in her sixties in good health. The chain links TRBV9 to TRBJ2-5; tentative D call: TRBD2 (5 bases). The CDR3 loop is CASSVAGGSVAETQYF. The CDR3 bases are TGTGCCAGCAGCGTAGCTGGAGGCAGCGTCGCTGAGACCCAGTACTTC.